These 6 T cell receptor beta chains were sequenced from one sample in a study of response to subunit inactivated influenza vaccine. TCRdb re-derived calls from the RT-PCR reads in MiXCR, one entry per CDR3 protein. This sample yields more than 450,000 distinct CDR3 sequences, of which around 11% are seen a single time; approximately 10% belongs to the top ten. This same sample was also part of a study on T cells expressing NK-cell markers. This second study says: For TCR beta, cDNA was produced by 5'RACE template switching with UMIs.

The specimen comprised PBMCs from blood, sampled on the day of vaccination. The receptor set was obtained from a man in his fifties who received an inactivated influenza vaccine.

The gene calls are TRBV3-1 and TRBJ2-1, with D possibly matching TRBD1 (6 bases). CDR1 is LGHDT, CDR2 YNNKEL, per germline (reference sequence). Between the trimmed V and J ends, which lost 11 bases and 7 bases, there was a span of 36 bases. The CDR3 is 19 amino acids. The CDR3 region is CARNDIGAPGTPTGNEQFF. The CDR3 DNA reads TGTGCCCGAAACGACATCGGAGCCCCCGGGACACCCACGGGGAATGAGCAGTTCTTC.

Many counts were recorded for this clonotype. This chain joins TRBV7-9 and TRBJ2-3; 9 nucleotides agree with TRBD1. The CDR3 loop spans 15 amino acids. After removal of 4 bases from V and 0 bases from J, the junction contained 2 bases not matched to a gene. Looked up from germline, CDR1 is SEHNR and CDR2 is FQNEAQ (reference sequence). The CDR3 region has the DNA TGTGCCAGCAGCTCTGACAGGGGGAGCACAGATACGCAGTATTTT. Residues: CASSSDRGSTDTQYF.

This clonotype was detected only a few times. The rearrangement links TRBV7-9 to TRBJ2-1; unclear D gene. V lost 5 bases and J 5 bases, leaving 10 bases between the germline ends. This CDR3 contains 13 residues. Germline values: CDR1 SEHNR, CDR2 FQNEAQ (reference sequence). The CDR3: CASSRGTDNEQFF. The CDR3 DNA sequence: TGTGCCAGCAGCCGCGGAACGGACAATGAGCAGTTCTTC.

This clonotype was seen repeatedly, ten times or more. This rearrangement joins TRBV5-1 to TRBJ2-2; D might be TRBD2 (5 bases). Germline assignment: CDR1 SGHRS and CDR2 YFSETQ. CDR3 length: 15 residues. The V and J ends lost 0 bases and 6 bases respectively, with 12 bases between them. The CDR3 sequence: CASSLDEGWAGELFF. The CDR3 nucleotides read TGCGCCAGCAGCTTGGATGAGGGATGGGCCGGGGAGCTGTTTTTT.

V usage is TRBV7-9 and J usage is TRBJ2-3, with 10 bases identical to TRBD1. V was clipped by 5 bases and J by 4 bases; unmatched bases: 12. Looked up from germline, CDR1 is SEHNR and CDR2 is FQNEAQ (reference sequence). The CDR3 consists of 17 residues. The CDR3 spells CASSARDRGRGADTQYF. The CDR3 nucleotides read TGTGCCAGCAGCGCTCGGGACAGGGGCCGCGGGGCAGATACGCAGTATTTT.

This clonotype was seen repeatedly, ten times or more. The chain couples TRBV25-1 to TRBJ2-4; D uncertain. The germline V gene has CDR1 MGHDK and CDR2 SYGVNS. V shed 2 bases and J shed 5 bases, with 4 bases lying between them. The CDR3 spans 12 residues. The CDR3 sequence: CASSEGENIQYF. As DNA, the CDR3 is TGTGCCAGCAGTGAAGGAGAAAACATTCAGTACTTC.